These 2 T cell receptor beta chains originate from one sample sequenced in a study of T cells in Graves' hyperthyroidism and ophthalmopathy. From RNA transcripts, TCR beta CDR3 regions were amplified. HTBI primers were employed in a first-round RT-PCR of the TCR CDR3. TCRdb reprocessed the multiplex PCR reads via MiXCR and lists one record per CDR3 protein. In the table there are 360,000 or so distinct CDR3 sequences, around 15% of which are singletons. The sequenced sample was blood. Source of these receptors: a woman aged 55 to 70 with Graves' ophthalmopathy.

This chain joins TRBV15 and TRBJ2-3; 8 bases are shared with TRBD2. Germline trimming cut 0 bases from V and 2 bases from J; bases unmatched to any gene: 13. Germline V gene lookup returns CDR1 LNHNV and CDR2 YYDKDF (reference sequence). This CDR3 region has 19 residues. CDR3 protein: CATSRDSRTSGRNTDTQYF. The CDR3 nucleotides read TGTGCCACCAGCAGAGATAGTCGTACTAGCGGAAGAAACACAGATACGCAGTATTTT.

This chain joins TRBV6-2 or TRBV6-3 and TRBJ1-4, with D tentatively TRBD1 (6 bases). This CDR3 is 15 amino acids long. Deletions cut 4 bases from V and 7 bases from J, with 16 bases between. CDR1 and CDR2 (germline): MNHEY, SVGEGT. CDR3 in DNA: TGTGCCAGCAGTTCTACAGGAATAGGGGGTGAAAAACTGTTTTTT. Translation: CASSSTGIGGEKLFF.